This T cell receptor (beta chain) was captured by sequencing in a study of T cell repertoires in cytomegalovirus infection. Per germline, CDR1 MNHGY and CDR2 SAAAGT. The length of the CDR3 is 14 residues. Trimming at V came to 2 bases and at J to 8 bases, leaving 6 bases not matched to a gene. With respect to this clonotype: Its matching antigen is unknown.

TCRdb reanalysed the reads using MiXCR and keeps one entry per CDR3 protein. This table has a few hundred thousand distinct CDR3 sequences, 40% to 50% appearing once. This material consisted of cultured PBMCs, taken from culture after CMV antigen stimulation. The TCR comes from a human donor in good health (CMV status not recorded). Some clones in this sample may be carry-over from other donors' samples. This chain links TRBV6-8 with TRBJ2-1; 7 bases match TRBD2. The CDR3: CASSYLGRVHEQFF. As DNA, the CDR3 is TGTGCCAGCAGTTACCTAGGGAGGGTACATGAGCAGTTCTTC.